Listed here are 18 T cell receptor beta chains from one sample, sequenced in a study of T cells in Graves' hyperthyroidism and ophthalmopathy. TCR beta CDR3 sequences were amplified from RNA transcripts. The HTBI set primed first-round TCR CDR3 RT-PCR. A single record per CDR3 protein comes from TCRdb applying MiXCR to the multiplex PCR reads. The table records about 500,000 distinct CDR3 sequences, around 50% of them present only once. Source material: peripheral blood or thyroid tissue (not recorded which). The receptors were gathered from an adult woman with Graves' disease, either hyperthyroidism or ophthalmopathy (not recorded which).

Here the CDR3 DNA reads TGCGCCAGCAGGGAGCCGGGACAGGGTACCGGGGAGCTGTTTTTT. Translation: CASREPGQGTGELFF. V usage is TRBV5-1 and J usage is TRBJ2-2; TRBD1 agrees at 9 bases. The junction had 7 bases not matched to a gene; V was cut back by 5 bases and J by 5 bases. The CDR3 extends over 15 amino acids. Germline V gene lookup returns CDR1 SGHRS and CDR2 YFSETQ.

DNA of the CDR3: TGCAGTACTACCTTGACTAGCGGACAAGAGACCCAGTACTTC. It encodes CSTTLTSGQETQYF. The V gene is TRBV20-1, the J gene TRBJ2-5, with 9 nucleotides matching TRBD2. V shed 8 bases and J 2 bases; nucleotides not matched to a gene: 9. The CDR3 covers 14 residues. The V gene's germline CDR1 is DFQATT and CDR2 SNEGSKA (reference sequence).

Many counts were recorded for this clonotype. Compared with germline, one end of the junction differs, possibly owing to a read error. The chain recombines TRBV29-1 with TRBJ1-3; 7 positions match TRBD1. CDR1 is SQVTM, CDR2 ANQGSEA, per germline. CDR3 size: 13 residues. The CDR3 loop reads CSVVGDRAALKQF. The CDR3 DNA is TGCAGCGTTGTGGGTGACAGGGCCGCGCTAAAACAGTTT.

This clonotype was recorded many times. This chain links TRBV7-9 with TRBJ2-7; 9 bases align to TRBD1. Germline assignment: CDR1 SEHNR and CDR2 FQNEAQ (reference sequence). The V and J ends lost 3 bases and 0 bases, in that order; junction bases with no gene match: 21. The CDR3 totals 21 residues. CDR3 loop: CASSFGWWDRDGRDHSYEQYF. The CDR3 region has the DNA TGTGCCAGCAGCTTTGGTTGGTGGGACAGGGATGGTCGGGATCACTCCTACGAGCAGTACTTC. The full variable domain, completed using reference TRBV7-9 and TRBJ2-7, is DTGVSQNPRHKITKRGQNVTFRCDPISEHNRLYWYRQTLGQGPEFLTYFQNEAQLEKSRLLSDRFSAERPKGSFSTLEIQRTEQGDSAMYLCASSFGWWDRDGRDHSYEQYFGPGTRLTVT.

This clonotype was picked up a small number of times. The V call is TRBV7-9, the J call TRBJ2-2; maybe TRBD2 (5 bases). The CDR3 is 15 amino acids. V was trimmed by 2 bases and J by 15 bases, leaving 22 bases between them. From germline, CDR1 is SEHNR and CDR2 FQNEAQ (reference sequence). The CDR3 bases are TGTGCCAGCAGCTTATGGACTGACGCCTCTTACGTGGTGTTTTTT. Translation gives CASSLWTDASYVVFF.

This chain uses TRBV7-2 with TRBJ2-7; 7 bases are shared with TRBD2. The CDR3 consists of 16 residues. Unmatched junction bases numbered 6, after V lost 0 bases and J lost 1 base. Per germline, CDR1 SGHTA and CDR2 FQGNSA. The CDR3 protein is CASSLAGGTSSYEQYF. In DNA form, the CDR3 reads TGTGCCAGCAGCTTAGCGGGAGGGACGAGTTCCTACGAGCAGTACTTC.

The chain combines TRBV15 with TRBJ1-2; possibly TRBD1 for D (6 bases). Germline V gives CDR1 LNHNV, CDR2 YYDKDF (reference sequence). Trimming left V 1 base short and J 0 bases short, with 9 bases between. The CDR3 covers 15 residues. CDR3: CATSRGGTTNYGYTF. The CDR3 DNA reads as TGTGCCACCAGCAGAGGCGGGACAACTAACTATGGCTACACCTTC.

As regards this clonotype: No conserved phenylalanine or tryptophan ends this CDR3, so it is likely a read error. The DNA is left out, because the CDR3 cannot be placed on it with certainty; the CDR3 is given as TCRdb lists it. The chain has TRBV2 and TRBJ1-2. The CDR3 extends over 8 residues, inclusive of both ends. CDR1 and CDR2 (germline): SNHLY, FYNNEI. CDR3 loop: CASSEATQ.

The chain recombines TRBV15 with TRBJ1-1; no firm D call. Germline CDR1 reads LNHNV; CDR2 reads YYDKDF (reference sequence). Trimming shortened V by 0 bases and J by 6 bases, and 11 bases separated the two germline ends. CDR3 size: 14 residues. The CDR3 reads CATSREGSGSEAFF. CDR3 in DNA: TGTGCCACCAGCAGAGAAGGCAGCGGGTCTGAAGCTTTCTTT. Drawing the rest from reference TRBV15 and TRBJ1-1, the complete variable domain is DAMVIQNPRYQVTQFGKPVTLSCSQTLNHNVMYWYQQKSSQAPKLLFHYYDKDFNNEADTPDNFQSRRPNTSFCFLDIRSPGLGDTAMYLCATSREGSGSEAFFGQGTRLTVV.

In this sample, this clonotype turned up many times. The genes are TRBV6-6 and TRBJ1-6; 8 bases match TRBD1. V was pared by 10 bases and J by 9 bases, with 20 bases of the junction left unmatched. The CDR3 loop spans 17 amino acids. CDR1 and CDR2 from the germline V gene are MNHNY and SVGAGI (reference sequence). The CDR3 protein is CATSNPGQDKRGSPLHF. In DNA form, the CDR3 reads TGTGCCACATCGAATCCGGGACAGGACAAAAGGGGTTCACCCCTCCACTTT.

The rearrangement links TRBV9 to TRBJ2-5; D call uncertain. CDR3 length equals 13 residues. The V and J ends lost 5 bases and 5 bases respectively, with 13 bases between them. The germline V gene encodes CDR1 SGDLS and CDR2 YYNGEE. CDR3: CASSYPLGETQYF. The CDR3 DNA is TGTGCCAGCAGTTACCCCTTGGGGGAGACCCAGTACTTC. Based on the CDR3 plus reference TRBV9 and TRBJ2-5, the full variable domain is DSGVTQTPKHLITATGQRVTLRCSPRSGDLSVYWYQQSLDQGLQFLIQYYNGEERAKGNILERFSAQQFPDLHSELNLSSLELGDSALYFCASSYPLGETQYFGPGTRLLVL.

This clonotype was counted a few times. The CDR3, as DNA: TGTGCCAGCAGCATAGGGACAGCACCCTGGGGAAAGTATTCACCCCTCCACTTT. Encoded protein: CASSIGTAPWGKYSPLHF. This chain joins TRBV5-4 and TRBJ1-6, with 7 bases aligning to TRBD1. CDR1 is SGHNT, CDR2 YYREEE, per germline (reference sequence). The CDR3 extends over 18 amino acids. Germline trimming cut 4 bases from V and 8 bases from J; bases unmatched to any gene: 18.

This clonotype was picked up many times. This chain connects TRBV20-1 to TRBJ2-2; 7 bases are shared with TRBD1. The CDR3 covers 13 residues. From germline, CDR1 is DFQATT and CDR2 SNEGSKA (reference sequence). J gave up 6 bases and V 5 bases, and 6 bases lay outside the gene matches. CDR3 coding DNA: TGCAGTGCTCCCAACGACAGGGCCGGGGAGCTGTTTTTT. Protein: CSAPNDRAGELFF.

The chain links TRBV2 to TRBJ1-6; possibly TRBD1 for D (5 bases). Trimming removed 5 bases from V and 5 bases from J, with 16 bases in between. The CDR3 covers 16 residues. In germline, CDR1 is SNHLY, CDR2 FYNNEI. The CDR3 spells CASSPPWGSDNSPLHF. CDR3 nucleotide sequence: TGTGCCAGCAGTCCCCCTTGGGGGTCGGATAATTCACCCCTCCACTTT.

This clonotype was observed many times. This chain links TRBV7-2 with TRBJ1-4; weak D call: TRBD1 (5 bases). Trimming took 7 bases from V and 8 from J, leaving 17 bases between them. CDR3 size: 14 residues. Germline CDR1 SGHTA, CDR2 FQGNSA. Written as DNA, the CDR3 is TGTGCCAGCACCTACCTCGGGGGAAACGAAAAACTGTTTTTT. This translates into CASTYLGGNEKLFF.

The sample holds many counts of this clonotype. J is TRBJ2-3 and V is TRBV6-6; 8 bases fit TRBD2. Per germline, CDR1 MNHNY and CDR2 SVGAGI (reference sequence). Unmatched junction bases numbered 4, after V lost 6 bases and J lost 2 bases. The CDR3 sequence is 14 residues long. Here the CDR3 DNA reads TGTGCCAGCAGACGAGCGGGAGACACAGATACGCAGTATTTT. Amino acids: CASRRAGDTDTQYF.

The rearrangement joins TRBV15 to TRBJ1-3; possibly TRBD1 for D (6 bases). V was pared by 2 bases and J by 0 bases, with 17 bases between. This CDR3 contains 18 residues. Germline CDR1 LNHNV, CDR2 YYDKDF (reference sequence). The CDR3 reads CATSRTNREWDSGNTIYF. For the CDR3, the DNA is TGTGCCACCAGCAGAACCAACAGGGAATGGGACTCTGGAAACACCATATATTTT.

The chain uses TRBV7-9 and TRBJ1-6; TRBD1 might be the D (6 bases). This CDR3 has 17 residues. V was cut by 3 bases and J by 6 bases, with 18 bases left in between. Germline V gene lookup returns CDR1 SEHNR and CDR2 FQNEAQ (reference sequence). The CDR3 DNA follows: TGTGCCAGCAGCTTGGACAACAGGGCAGAAATTAATTCACCCCTCCACTTT. Its translation: CASSLDNRAEINSPLHF.